Sequencing of this T cell receptor (beta chain) was carried out in a study of shared clonotypes between healthy human individuals. The repertoire was sequenced with immunoSEQ multiplex PCR; TCRdb's copy has only in-frame clones and lacks some. The sample includes under 2,000,000 clones, just under 95% seen only once; the top ten take under 1.5%. Selected positively for CCR7 and CD45RO-negative, naive CD8 cells excluded terminally differentiated effector memory CD45RA+ cells. The V segment lost 6 bases and the J segment 0 bases; nucleotides outside the gene matches: 5. Germline CDR1 reads MNHNS; CDR2 reads SASEGT. This CDR3 has 15 amino acids.

V usage is TRBV6-1 and J usage is TRBJ2-1; 7 nucleotides match TRBD1. This clonotype was sampled from a young man in good health. Sequencing was performed on naive CD8+ T cells sorted from blood. This CDR3 is CASRDRFDSYNEQFF. The CDR3 bases are TGTGCCAGCAGGGACAGGTTTGACTCCTACAATGAGCAGTTCTTC.